The 24 T cell receptor beta chains below were found in one sample sequenced in a study of T-cell memory formation after mild COVID-19. In TCRdb, the 5' RACE reads were re-called with MiXCR into one record per CDR3 protein. This table has roughly 370,000 distinct CDR3 sequences, about 16% appearing once. The sequenced sample was PBMCs or a T cell subset sorted from them (not recorded which). All receptors derive from a man between 18 and 35 years old who had mild COVID-19 (a few samples of this study predate the infection). Cell type and time point are not known.

The J gene is TRBJ2-2, the V gene TRBV5-5; no firm D call. This CDR3 has 12 residues. Trimming removed 4 bases at V and 7 bases at J, with 8 bases between. Germline loops: CDR1 SGHKS, CDR2 YYEKEE (reference sequence). The CDR3 loop is CASSPRNGELFF. In nucleotides, the CDR3 is TGTGCCAGCAGCCCGCGTAACGGGGAGCTGTTTTTT.

This clonotype was found a few times. The rearrangement joins TRBV11-2 to TRBJ2-1; TRBD2 might be the D (6 bases). The CDR3 has 15 amino acids. V was trimmed by 5 bases and J by 9 bases, leaving 20 bases between them. Per germline, CDR1 SGHAT and CDR2 FQNNGV. Here the CDR3 reads CASSPRDFRLGEQFF. The CDR3 DNA reads TGTGCCAGCAGCCCTCGGGACTTCCGCCTGGGTGAGCAGTTCTTC.

This clonotype has a handful of counts. V gene TRBV7-2 combines with J gene TRBJ1-6, with D hard to call. Per the germline V gene, CDR1 is SGHTA and CDR2 is FQGNSA. This CDR3 has 15 residues. V was cut by 4 bases and J by 11 bases, with 18 bases left in between. The CDR3 sequence is CASSSLRTGGAPLHF. CDR3 bases: TGTGCCAGCAGCTCTTTAAGGACTGGAGGAGCACCCCTCCACTTT.

This clonotype was counted between two and nine times. J is TRBJ1-5 and V is TRBV3-1, with D uncertain. Trimming took 0 bases from V and 4 from J, leaving 10 bases between them. The CDR3 is made up of 15 amino acids. Germline CDR1 is LGHDT and CDR2 is YNNKEL (reference sequence). For the CDR3, the DNA is TGTGCCAGCAGCCAAGATTTAATAGGAAATCAGCCCCAGCATTTT. Encoded protein: CASSQDLIGNQPQHF. Full variable domain (rest looked up from reference TRBV3-1 and TRBJ1-5): DTAVSQTPKYLVTQMGNDKSIKCEQNLGHDTMYWYKQDSKKFLKIMFSYNNKELIINETVPNRFSPKSPDKAHLNLHINSLELGDSAVYFCASSQDLIGNQPQHFGDGTRLSIL.

This clonotype has only a few counts. V and J are TRBV7-2 and TRBJ1-2; a weak D match, TRBD1 (5 bases). Germline CDR1 and CDR2: SGHTA and FQGNSA. The CDR3 has 11 amino acids. V lost 10 bases and J 7 bases, leaving 13 bases between the germline ends. In DNA form, the CDR3 reads TGTGCCACCCGCCGGGGGACTGGCTACACCTTC. Residues: CATRRGTGYTF.

The V gene is TRBV13, the J gene TRBJ2-1, with D uncertain. Germline CDR1 is PRHDT and CDR2 is FYEKMQ (reference sequence). V was trimmed by 5 bases and J by 0 bases, leaving 11 bases between them. CDR3 length: 15 residues. CDR3: CASSRGASSYNEQFF. The CDR3 nucleotides read TGTGCCAGCAGCCGAGGCGCGAGCTCCTACAATGAGCAGTTCTTC.

To note about this clonotype: A junction end diverges from the germline sequence, so it may reflect a read error. V gene TRBV12-3 or TRBV12-4 combines with J gene TRBJ1-4; 9 bases line up with TRBD1. The CDR3 has 11 residues. The CDR3 DNA sequence: TGTGCCAGCAGTGCGGGACAGGGATCGCTTTTT. It encodes CASSAGQGSLF.

This chain connects TRBV11-1 to TRBJ2-1; no clear D. This CDR3 region has 13 residues. V gave up 4 bases and J gave up 8 bases, with 12 bases separating them. Germline lookup yields CDR1 SGHAT and CDR2 FQDESV (reference sequence). DNA for the CDR3: TGTGCCAGCAGCTCGGGCCTCCGGGATGAGCAGTTCTTC. The encoded protein is CASSSGLRDEQFF.

In its sample, this clonotype was seen a few times. This chain uses TRBV10-3 with TRBJ1-1, with 7 bases lining up with TRBD1. This CDR3 has 14 residues. Losses at the gene ends were 6 bases for V and 10 bases for J; bases not matched to a gene: 14. Germline V CDR1 and CDR2: ENHRY, SYGVKD. CDR3 sequence: CAISGPDREEVAFF. The CDR3 nucleotides are TGTGCCATCAGCGGACCAGACAGGGAGGAAGTAGCTTTCTTT.

The rearrangement joins TRBV6-2 or TRBV6-3 to TRBJ2-7; D perhaps matches TRBD1 (6 bases). The V end lost 5 bases, the J end lost 0 bases, and 14 bases lay between the germline ends. The V gene's germline CDR1 is MNHEY and CDR2 SVGEGT. The CDR3 is 15 amino acids. CDR3: CASSRRQDSSYEQYF. The CDR3 nucleotides read TGTGCCAGCAGTAGGAGACAGGACAGCTCCTACGAGCAGTACTTC.

This clonotype was detected ten times or more. The chain joins TRBV7-2 to TRBJ1-3, with 10 nucleotides matching TRBD1. CDR1 is SGHTA and CDR2 is FQGNSA in the germline V gene. The trim removed 7 bases at V and 4 bases at J, leaving 1 base unmatched. The CDR3 has 13 amino acids. The CDR3 nucleotides are TGTGCCAGCAAGACAGGGGGCGGAAACACCATATATTTT. Amino acids: CASKTGGGNTIYF.

This clonotype was counted only a few times. The chain is built from TRBV7-8 and TRBJ1-5; 7 nucleotides line up with TRBD1. The germline CDR1 and CDR2 sequences are SGHVS and FQNEAQ. V shed 7 bases, J shed 6 bases, and the junction held 6 bases outside the gene matches. The CDR3 has 13 amino acids. CDR3 coding DNA: TGTGCCAGCACGGAGGGGGCCTTTCAGCCCCAGCATTTT. Its translation: CASTEGAFQPQHF.

The chain employs TRBV4-1 and TRBJ1-4; the D gene is possibly TRBD1 (5 bases). The CDR3 sequence is 15 residues long. CDR1 and CDR2 from the germline V gene are MGHRA and YSYEKL. With 1 base removed from V and 8 bases from J, the gap between germline ends came to 14 bases. Here the CDR3 reads CASSQGGGVSEKLFF. DNA for the CDR3: TGCGCCAGCAGCCAAGGGGGCGGGGTCTCGGAAAAACTGTTTTTT.

The chain has TRBV6-6 and TRBJ1-1; 8 bases are a match to TRBD1. CDR3 length: 14 residues. Germline values: CDR1 MNHNY, CDR2 SVGAGI (reference sequence). V was pared by 6 bases and J by 5 bases, with 8 bases of the junction left unmatched. The CDR3 here is CASRGTGGSTEAFF. The CDR3 bases are TGTGCCAGCAGAGGCACAGGGGGATCGACTGAAGCTTTCTTT.

This clonotype was observed many times. This rearrangement joins TRBV12-3 or TRBV12-4 to TRBJ1-1, with D hard to call. CDR3 size: 14 residues. Trimming removed 7 bases from V and 0 bases from J, with 12 bases in between. The CDR3 bases are TGTGCCAGCATCCACCCGAGGGTGAACACTGAAGCTTTCTTT. This encodes CASIHPRVNTEAFF.

This chain uses TRBV6-5 with TRBJ1-1; D might be TRBD1 (6 bases). The CDR3 runs to 15 residues. In germline, CDR1 is MNHEY, CDR2 SVGAGI. V was clipped by 5 bases and J by 4 bases, with 17 bases between them. Written as DNA, the CDR3 is TGTGCCAGCAGTGCCTCGGGGGGCCGAAGCACTGAAGCTTTCTTT. Protein product: CASSASGGRSTEAFF.

This clonotype came up a few times. This chain joins TRBV5-1 and TRBJ2-5; the D gene could be TRBD1 or TRBD2 (6 bases each). Between the trimmed V and J ends, which lost 4 bases and 5 bases, there was a span of 18 bases. Per germline, CDR1 SGHRS and CDR2 YFSETQ. The CDR3 sequence is 15 residues long. The CDR3 bases are TGCGCCAGCAGCCCCCTCGGGGGCCTTGGGGAGACCCAGTACTTC. Translation: CASSPLGGLGETQYF. The whole variable domain, remainder taken from reference TRBV5-1 and TRBJ2-5, is KAGVTQTPRYLIKTRGQQVTLSCSPISGHRSVSWYQQTPGQGLQFLFEYFSETQRNKGNFPGRFSGRQFSNSRSEMNVSTLELGDSALYLCASSPLGGLGETQYFGPGTRLLVL.

This clonotype appeared a few times. V and J are TRBV20-1 and TRBJ1-1; 9 nucleotides align to TRBD1. The V gene end was trimmed by 1 base and the J gene end by 5 bases; junction bases not matched to a gene: 11. The CDR3 contains 16 residues. Germline assignment: CDR1 DFQATT and CDR2 SNEGSKA (reference sequence). Here the CDR3 DNA reads TGCAGTGCTAGAGTCTACCCCGGGACAGGGAAGACTGAAGCTTTCTTT. Its protein is CSARVYPGTGKTEAFF.

This clonotype was recorded a few times. The chain couples TRBV6-5 to TRBJ1-5; D is undetermined. CDR3 length: 13 amino acids. Trimming removed 2 bases at V and 7 bases at J, with 9 bases between. Per germline, CDR1 MNHEY and CDR2 SVGAGI. DNA of the CDR3: TGTGCCAGCAGTTACAGGATGAAGCAGCCCCAGCATTTT. Translated, it gives CASSYRMKQPQHF.

The V gene is TRBV6-2 or TRBV6-3, the J gene TRBJ2-6, with TRBD1 as a possible D gene (7 bases). V lost 4 bases to trimming and J lost 2 bases, with 15 bases between them. CDR1 is MNHEY, CDR2 SVGEGT, per germline. This CDR3 contains 17 residues. The CDR3 region has the DNA TGTGCCAGCAGTTCGTCCCCCAGGGGGGCTGGGGCCAACGTCCTGACTTTC. As protein: CASSSSPRGAGANVLTF.

This clonotype was observed a few times. The rearrangement uses TRBV7-3 and TRBJ2-1, with a weak D call TRBD2 (5 bases). Looked up from germline, CDR1 is SGHTA and CDR2 is FQGTGA. CDR3 length: 16 amino acids. V was pared by 3 bases and J by 0 bases, with 12 bases between. CDR3 in amino acids: CASSLSGAPSYNEQFF. In nucleotides, the CDR3 is TGTGCCAGCAGCTTGAGCGGCGCCCCCTCCTACAATGAGCAGTTCTTC.

This clonotype was counted between two and nine times. The gene calls are TRBV2 and TRBJ2-3, with 8 nucleotides matching TRBD1. Germline V gene lookup returns CDR1 SNHLY and CDR2 FYNNEI. There are 14 residues in the CDR3. V lost 3 bases to trimming and J lost 2 bases; unmatched junction nucleotides: 1. The CDR3 here is CASSEQGATDTQYF. The CDR3 DNA is TGTGCCAGCAGTGAGCAGGGGGCCACAGATACGCAGTATTTT.

The J gene is TRBJ2-5, the V gene TRBV7-9, with D maybe TRBD1 (5 bases). Per germline, CDR1 SEHNR and CDR2 FQNEAQ (reference sequence). This CDR3 has 15 amino acids. V was shortened by 0 bases and J by 2 bases, with 10 bases between the two germline ends. This chain's CDR3 is CASSLAVTAQETQYF. In DNA form, the CDR3 reads TGTGCCAGCAGCTTAGCTGTGACAGCGCAAGAGACCCAGTACTTC.

This clonotype showed up many times. The chain couples TRBV12-3 or TRBV12-4 to TRBJ1-1, with D perhaps TRBD1 (5 bases). Trimming left V 3 bases short and J 0 bases short, with 8 bases between. The CDR3 length is 14 residues. The chain's CDR3 is CASSLRGLNTEAFF. The CDR3 DNA reads TGTGCCAGCAGTTTGCGGGGACTGAACACTGAAGCTTTCTTT.